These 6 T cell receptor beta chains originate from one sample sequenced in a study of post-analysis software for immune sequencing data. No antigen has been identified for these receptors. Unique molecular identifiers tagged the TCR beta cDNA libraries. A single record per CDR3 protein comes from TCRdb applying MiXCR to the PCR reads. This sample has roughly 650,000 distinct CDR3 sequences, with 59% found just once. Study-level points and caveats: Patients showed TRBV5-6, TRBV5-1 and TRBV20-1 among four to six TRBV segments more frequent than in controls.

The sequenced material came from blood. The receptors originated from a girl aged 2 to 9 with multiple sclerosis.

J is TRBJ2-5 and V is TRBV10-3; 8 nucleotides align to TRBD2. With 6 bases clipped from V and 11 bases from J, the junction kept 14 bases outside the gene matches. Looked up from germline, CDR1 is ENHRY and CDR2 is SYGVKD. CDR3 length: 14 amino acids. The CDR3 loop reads CAISPGLVGNEQYF. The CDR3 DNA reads TGTGCCATCAGCCCGGGACTAGTGGGTAATGAGCAGTACTTC.

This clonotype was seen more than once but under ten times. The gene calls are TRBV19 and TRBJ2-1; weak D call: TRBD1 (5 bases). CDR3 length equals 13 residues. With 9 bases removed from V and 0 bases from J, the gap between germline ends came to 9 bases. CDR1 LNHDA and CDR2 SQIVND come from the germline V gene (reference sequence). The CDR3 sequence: CASRQSSYNEQFF. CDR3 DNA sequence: TGTGCCAGCCGACAGAGCTCCTACAATGAGCAGTTCTTC.

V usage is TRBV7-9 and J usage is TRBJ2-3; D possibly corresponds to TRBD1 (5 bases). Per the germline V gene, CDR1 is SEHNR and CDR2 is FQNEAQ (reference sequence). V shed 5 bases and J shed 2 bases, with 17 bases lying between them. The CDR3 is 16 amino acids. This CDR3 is CASSPPGHIFTDTQYF. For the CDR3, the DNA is TGTGCCAGCAGCCCCCCCGGACATATCTTCACAGATACGCAGTATTTT.

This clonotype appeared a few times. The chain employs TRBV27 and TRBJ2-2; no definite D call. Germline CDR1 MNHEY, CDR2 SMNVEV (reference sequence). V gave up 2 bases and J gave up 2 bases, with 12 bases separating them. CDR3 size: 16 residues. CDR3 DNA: TGTGCCAGCAGTTTAGTCGGGTTCGCTAACACCGGGGAGCTGTTTTTT. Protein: CASSLVGFANTGELFF.

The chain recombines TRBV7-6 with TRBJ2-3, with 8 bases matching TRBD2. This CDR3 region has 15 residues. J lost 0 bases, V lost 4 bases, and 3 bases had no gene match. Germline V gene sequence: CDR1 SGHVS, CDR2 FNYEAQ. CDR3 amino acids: CASSSVAGSTDTQYF. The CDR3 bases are TGTGCCAGCAGCTCCGTAGCGGGAAGCACAGATACGCAGTATTTT.

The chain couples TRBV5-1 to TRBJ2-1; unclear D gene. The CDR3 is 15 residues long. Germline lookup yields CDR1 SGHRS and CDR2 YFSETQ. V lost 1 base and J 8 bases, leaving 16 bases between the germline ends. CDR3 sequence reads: CASSLLRGGRDEQFF. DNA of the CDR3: TGCGCCAGCAGCTTGTTGAGAGGTGGAAGGGATGAGCAGTTCTTC.